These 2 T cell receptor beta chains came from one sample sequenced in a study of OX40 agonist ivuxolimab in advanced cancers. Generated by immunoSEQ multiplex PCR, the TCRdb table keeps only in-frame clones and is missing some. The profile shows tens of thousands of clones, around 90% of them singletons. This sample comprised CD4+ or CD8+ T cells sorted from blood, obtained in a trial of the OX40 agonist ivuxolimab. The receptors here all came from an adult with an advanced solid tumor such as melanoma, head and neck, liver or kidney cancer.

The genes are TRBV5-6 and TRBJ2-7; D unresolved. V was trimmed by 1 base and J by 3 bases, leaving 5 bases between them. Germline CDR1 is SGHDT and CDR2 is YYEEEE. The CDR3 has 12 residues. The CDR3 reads CASSLRYYEQYF. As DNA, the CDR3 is TGTGCCAGCAGCTTGCGGTACTACGAGCAGTACTTC.

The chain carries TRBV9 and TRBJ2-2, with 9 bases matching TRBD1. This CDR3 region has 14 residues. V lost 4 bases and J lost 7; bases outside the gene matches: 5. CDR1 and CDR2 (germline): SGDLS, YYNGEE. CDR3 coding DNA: TGTGCCAGCAGCTTATGGGACAGGGACGGGGAGCTGTTTTTT. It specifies CASSLWDRDGELFF.